This TCR beta chain is from a study of blood T cell repertoires in COVID-19. Across the whole study: Acute-phase and convalescent COVID-19 samples originated in the United States, Italy and Spain. Sources were T cells, B-cell-depleted T cells, or PBMCs; the material itself was cDNA or gDNA.

Trimming removed 4 bases at V and 1 base at J, with 18 bases between. Germline values: CDR1 KGHSH, CDR2 LQKENI. The CDR3 extends over 17 amino acids. Repertoires were generated with immunoSEQ multiplex PCR, while TCRdb's copy carries only in-frame clones and drops some. The sample has roughly 260,000 clones; about 87% are singletons. Sequencing used peripheral blood. V gene TRBV18 combines with J gene TRBJ2-3, with a weak D call TRBD2 (6 bases). This sequence was found in a man aged 60-69 years who had recovered from COVID-19. The CDR3 nucleotides read TGTGCCAGCTCACGGAGGGCGCAAAACACCCGCACAGATACGCAGTATTTT. Its protein is CASSRRAQNTRTDTQYF.